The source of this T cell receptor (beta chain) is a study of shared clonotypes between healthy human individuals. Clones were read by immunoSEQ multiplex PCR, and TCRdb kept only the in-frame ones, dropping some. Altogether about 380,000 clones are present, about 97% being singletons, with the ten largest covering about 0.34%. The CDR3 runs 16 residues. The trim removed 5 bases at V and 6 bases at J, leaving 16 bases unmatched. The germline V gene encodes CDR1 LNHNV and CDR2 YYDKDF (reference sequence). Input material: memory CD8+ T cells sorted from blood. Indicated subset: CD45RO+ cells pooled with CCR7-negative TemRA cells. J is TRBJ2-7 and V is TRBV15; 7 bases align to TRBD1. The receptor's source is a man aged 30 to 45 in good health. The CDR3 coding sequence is TGTGCCACCAGCCGAAATACAGGGGCCCGGTCTGTCGAGCAGTACTTC. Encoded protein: CATSRNTGARSVEQYF.